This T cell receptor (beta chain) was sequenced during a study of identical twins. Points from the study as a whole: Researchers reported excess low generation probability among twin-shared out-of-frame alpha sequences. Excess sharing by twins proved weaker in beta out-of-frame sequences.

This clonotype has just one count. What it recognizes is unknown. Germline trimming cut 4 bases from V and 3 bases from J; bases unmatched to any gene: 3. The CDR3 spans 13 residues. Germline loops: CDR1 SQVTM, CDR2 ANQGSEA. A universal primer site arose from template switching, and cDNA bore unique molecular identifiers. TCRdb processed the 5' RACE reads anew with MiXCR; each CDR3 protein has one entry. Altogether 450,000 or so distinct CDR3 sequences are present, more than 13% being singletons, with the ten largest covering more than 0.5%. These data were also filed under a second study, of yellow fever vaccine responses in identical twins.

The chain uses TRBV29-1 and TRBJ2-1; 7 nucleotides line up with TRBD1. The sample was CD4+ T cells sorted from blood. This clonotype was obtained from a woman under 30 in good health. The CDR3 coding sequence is TGCAGCGTTGGGGGACAGATCTACAATGAGCAGTTCTTC. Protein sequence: CSVGGQIYNEQFF.